These 21 T cell receptor beta chains came from one sample sequenced in a study of CD8+CD57+ T cells in acquired aplastic anemia. Sequenced patients had shown CD8+CD57+ cell expansion by flow cytometry. CDR3 and TCR beta VDJ profiling relied on genomic DNA as the template. TCRdb reprocessed the reads with MiXCR, giving one entry per CDR3 protein. The sample includes roughly 160,000 distinct CDR3 sequences, around 48% of them seen just once. The sequencing sample was made of sorted CD4+, CD8+, or CD8+CD57+ T cells (not recorded which) from PBMCs. The receptor source for this set is a human donor with aplastic anemia.

The gene calls are TRBV10-3 and TRBJ2-5, with D possibly TRBD2 on 7 matching bases. CDR1 and CDR2 (germline): ENHRY, SYGVKD. This CDR3 is 15 amino acids long. V was shortened by 4 bases and J by 4 bases, with 16 bases between the two germline ends. CDR3 in amino acids: CAISGIGGLRETQYF. In DNA form, the CDR3 reads TGTGCCATCAGTGGGATCGGGGGGCTGCGAGAGACCCAGTACTTC.

This clonotype has only one observation. J is TRBJ2-1 and V is TRBV29-1; D is possibly TRBD1 (5 bases). The CDR3 contains 13 residues. Germline V gene sequence: CDR1 SQVTM, CDR2 ANQGSEA. Trimming took off 6 bases at V and 3 bases at J, with 12 bases between the two ends. CDR3 sequence: CSVAMTDYNEQFF. The CDR3 coding sequence is TGCAGCGTCGCTATGACAGACTACAATGAGCAGTTCTTC.

The chain recombines TRBV11-2 with TRBJ2-7; possibly TRBD1 for D (5 bases). This CDR3 spans 14 amino acids. V gave up 0 bases and J gave up 6 bases, with 12 bases separating them. Per germline, CDR1 SGHAT and CDR2 FQNNGV. Written as DNA, the CDR3 is TGTGCCAGCAGCTTAGACAGGGCAGGCGGCGAGCAGTACTTC. Its translation is CASSLDRAGGEQYF. The whole variable domain, remainder taken from reference TRBV11-2 and TRBJ2-7, is EAGVAQSPRYKIIEKRQSVAFWCNPISGHATLYWYQQILGQGPKLLIQFQNNGVVDDSQLPKDRFSAERLKGVDSTLKIQPAKLEDSAVYLCASSLDRAGGEQYFGPGTRLTVT.

This clonotype was seen repeatedly, ten times or more. The V gene is TRBV11-1, the J gene TRBJ1-2; possibly TRBD1 for D (5 bases). CDR3 length: 13 amino acids. V gave up 4 bases and J gave up 8 bases, with 14 bases separating them. The germline V gene encodes CDR1 SGHAT and CDR2 FQDESV (reference sequence). The CDR3 DNA reads TGTGCCAGCAGCTCGGGGGGGGGAAACGGCTACACCTTC. Translating gives CASSSGGGNGYTF.

This sequence joins TRBV7-3 and TRBJ2-7, with 11 bases matching TRBD2. The J call may be mistaken, given a closer DNA end match to TRBJ2-1. CDR1 is SGHTA and CDR2 is FQGTGA in the germline V gene. The CDR3 sequence is 16 residues long. The CDR3 DNA follows: TGTGCCAGCAGCTTGGCTAGCGGGGGGCTCTACAATGAGCAGTTCTTC. Protein: CASSLASGGLYNEQFF.

The J gene is TRBJ1-6, the V gene TRBV14; a possible D gene is TRBD1 (6 bases). This CDR3 is built from 14 residues. The V and J ends lost 3 bases and 5 bases respectively, with 8 bases between them. Germline-derived CDR1 and CDR2 are SGHDN and FVKESK. The CDR3 DNA is TGTGCCAGCAGCCATTACAGGGATAATTCACCCCTCCACTTT. Amino acids: CASSHYRDNSPLHF.

This clonotype was seen ten or more times. This rearrangement joins TRBV11-2 to TRBJ2-3; TRBD2 matches at 9 bases. The CDR3 covers 17 residues. Germline CDR1 reads SGHAT; CDR2 reads FQNNGV. V lost 2 bases, J lost 2 bases, and 8 bases stayed unmatched. The DNA of the CDR3 is TGTGCCAGCAGCTTATTGGCCCTAGCGGGACCCACAGATACGCAGTATTTT. Protein product: CASSLLALAGPTDTQYF.

V gene TRBV25-1 combines with J gene TRBJ2-1; 7 bases match TRBD2. The CDR3 totals 15 residues. With V trimmed by 4 bases and J by 3 bases, 6 bases remained unmatched. Germline values: CDR1 MGHDK, CDR2 SYGVNS. The CDR3 here is CASSVTGGSYNEQFF. In nucleotides, the CDR3 is TGTGCCAGCAGTGTGACTGGCGGGAGCTACAATGAGCAGTTCTTC.

This chain connects TRBV7-9 to TRBJ2-7, with D unclear. Trimming shortened V by 4 bases and J by 3 bases, and 4 bases separated the two germline ends. Germline CDR1 SEHNR, CDR2 FQNEAQ (reference sequence). This CDR3 comprises 11 residues. The CDR3 loop is CASSSNYEQYF. The CDR3 region has the DNA TGTGCCAGCAGCTCGAACTACGAGCAGTACTTC.

The chain links TRBV6-1 to TRBJ2-3; D remains ambiguous. In germline, CDR1 is MNHNS, CDR2 SASEGT. Trimming removed 7 bases at V and 1 base at J, with 15 bases between. The CDR3 is made up of 15 amino acids. In DNA form, the CDR3 reads TGTGCCAGCACCCGAGCCAGGACCGGCACAGATACGCAGTATTTT. It is translated as CASTRARTGTDTQYF.

This clonotype has a count of ten or more. This chain uses TRBV6-2 or TRBV6-3 with TRBJ2-3, with a tentative D call TRBD2 (7 bases). Germline V gene lookup returns CDR1 MNHEY and CDR2 SVGEGT. V was cut by 2 bases and J by 2 bases, with 17 bases left in between. The CDR3 length is 17 residues. The CDR3 spells CASSYGGGSRNTDTQYF. The CDR3 DNA follows: TGTGCCAGCAGTTACGGGGGCGGGAGCAGAAACACAGATACGCAGTATTTT.

Turning to this clonotype: This could be a read error, since a much larger clone is one nucleotide away. The chain combines TRBV6-1 with TRBJ1-1, with D uncertain. This CDR3 comprises 14 residues. CDR1 is MNHNS and CDR2 is SASEGT in the germline V gene. The DNA for the CDR3 is TGTGCCAGCAAGCGGAACACTATGAACACTGAAGCTCTCTTT. Translating gives CASKRNTMNTEALF.

This sequence joins TRBV2 and TRBJ1-2, with 7 bases that match TRBD1. V was clipped by 4 bases and J by 6 bases; unmatched bases: 11. Germline-derived CDR1 and CDR2 are SNHLY and FYNNEI. This CDR3 has 15 residues. The CDR3 coding sequence is TGTGCCAGCAGTGCGGGGTCACAGGGGAATCATGGCTACACCTTC. Translated: CASSAGSQGNHGYTF.

This sequence joins TRBV2 and TRBJ1-1; TRBD1 matches 9 bases. The V gene's germline CDR1 is SNHLY and CDR2 FYNNEI. The CDR3 spans 13 residues. Germline trimming cut 6 bases from V and 6 bases from J; bases unmatched to any gene: 5. CDR3 amino acids: CASSPGTGPEAFF. The CDR3 region has the DNA TGTGCCAGCAGCCCGGGGACAGGGCCTGAAGCTTTCTTT.

The V call is TRBV10-2, the J call TRBJ2-7, with D possibly matching TRBD2 (6 bases). Germline V CDR1 and CDR2: WSHSY, SAAADI. The CDR3 runs to 15 residues. The ends were cut back, 2 bases at V and 2 bases at J, with 13 bases in the middle. CDR3 loop: CASSEIAGRTYEQYF. The DNA for the CDR3 is TGCGCCAGCAGTGAGATAGCAGGGAGGACCTACGAGCAGTACTTC.

In this sample, this clonotype turned up many times. The V and J genes are TRBV5-1 and TRBJ1-1; D possibly corresponds to TRBD1 (6 bases). Germline V gene sequence: CDR1 SGHRS, CDR2 YFSETQ. Trimming shortened V by 3 bases and J by 6 bases, and 15 bases separated the two germline ends. This CDR3 is 14 amino acids long. The DNA for the CDR3 is TGCGCCAGCAGCTCATCCTCGGGGGGCGCTGAAGCTTTCTTT. It encodes CASSSSSGGAEAFF.

The V call is TRBV20-1, the J call TRBJ1-5; D gene ambiguous. The V end lost 3 bases, the J end lost 2 bases, and 11 bases lay between the germline ends. The CDR3 has 14 residues. The germline V gene has CDR1 DFQATT and CDR2 SNEGSKA (reference sequence). The CDR3 loop reads CSASTGVGNQPQHF. DNA for the CDR3: TGCAGTGCTAGCACCGGGGTGGGCAATCAGCCCCAGCATTTT.

This clonotype was seen only a few times. This chain connects TRBV19 to TRBJ2-7, with D perhaps given as TRBD1 or TRBD2 (5 bases each). CDR1 is LNHDA and CDR2 is SQIVND in the germline V gene (reference sequence). This CDR3 has 14 residues. V was cut by 3 bases and J by 2 bases, with 11 bases left in between. CDR3: CASSIRDRAYEQYF. CDR3 in DNA: TGTGCCAGTAGTATCAGGGACCGAGCCTACGAGCAGTACTTC.

V gene TRBV7-6 combines with J gene TRBJ2-1; 14 bases are a match to TRBD2. The junction had 13 bases not matched to a gene; V was cut back by 0 bases and J by 9 bases. Per germline, CDR1 SGHVS and CDR2 FNYEAQ. The CDR3 runs 19 residues. The CDR3 protein is CASSLASGTSGSTRSEQFF. CDR3 DNA: TGTGCCAGCAGCTTAGCTTCTGGGACTAGCGGGAGTACCAGGAGTGAGCAGTTCTTC.

This clonotype was counted at least ten times. V is TRBV5-1 and J is TRBJ2-1; D tentatively reads TRBD1 or TRBD2 (5 bases each). V was trimmed by 2 bases and J by 5 bases, leaving 11 bases between them. From germline, CDR1 is SGHRS and CDR2 YFSETQ. The CDR3 is 14 residues long. The CDR3 region has the DNA TGCGCCAGCAGCTTCGTCCGGGACGACAATGAGCAGTTCTTC. Translating it yields CASSFVRDDNEQFF.

The J gene is TRBJ1-6, the V gene TRBV19; possibly TRBD1 for D (6 bases). V was trimmed by 7 bases and J by 9 bases, leaving 19 bases between them. Germline CDR1 reads LNHDA; CDR2 reads SQIVND (reference sequence). This CDR3 region has 15 residues. The CDR3 sequence is CASTRTASTASPLHF. CDR3 bases: TGTGCCAGTACTAGGACAGCGTCTACGGCTTCACCCCTCCACTTT. The variable domain in full, completed from reference TRBV19 and TRBJ1-6, reads DGGITQSPKYLFRKEGQNVTLSCEQNLNHDAMYWYRQDPGQGLRLIYYSQIVNDFQKGDIAEGYSVSREKKESFPLTVTSAQKNPTAFYLCASTRTASTASPLHFGNGTRLTVT.